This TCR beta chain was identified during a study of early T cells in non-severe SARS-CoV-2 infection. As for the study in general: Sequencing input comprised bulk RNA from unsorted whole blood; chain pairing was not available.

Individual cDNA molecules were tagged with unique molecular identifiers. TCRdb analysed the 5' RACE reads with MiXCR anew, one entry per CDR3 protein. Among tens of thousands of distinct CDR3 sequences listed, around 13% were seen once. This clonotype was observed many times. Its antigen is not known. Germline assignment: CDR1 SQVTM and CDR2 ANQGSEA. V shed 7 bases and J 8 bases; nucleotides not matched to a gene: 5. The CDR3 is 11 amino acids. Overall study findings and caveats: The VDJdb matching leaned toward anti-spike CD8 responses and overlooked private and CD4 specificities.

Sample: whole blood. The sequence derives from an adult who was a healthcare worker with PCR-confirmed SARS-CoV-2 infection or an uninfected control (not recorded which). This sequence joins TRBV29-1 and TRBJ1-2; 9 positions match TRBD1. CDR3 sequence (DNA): TGCAGCGCTTACAGGGGGCAGGGCTACACCTTC. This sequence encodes CSAYRGQGYTF.